This TCR beta chain emerged from a study of T cell responses to AZD1222 COVID-19 vaccine. Sequenced by immunoSEQ multiplex PCR; TCRdb stores in-frame clones only, minus some. Of about 64,000 clones in the sample, about 93% were seen once. V was clipped by 1 base and J by 2 bases, with 9 bases between them. The CDR3 consists of 14 residues. Germline V CDR1 and CDR2: SGHAT, FQNNGV. About this clone itself: Its antigen is not known. This CDR3 is also generated by other DNA sequences in the sample.

Regarding the study as a whole: Clonal diversity was possibly underestimated, and the donors were mostly white British, with more females.

The genes are TRBV11-2 and TRBJ2-7; unclear D gene. Material: peripheral blood, obtained 28 days after the second dose of the MenACWY control vaccine. The sequence derives from an adult who received the MenACWY meningococcal vaccine as a control. This CDR3 is CASSLGAGTYEQYF. CDR3 nucleotides: TGTGCCAGCAGCTTAGGAGCAGGCACCTACGAGCAGTACTTC.